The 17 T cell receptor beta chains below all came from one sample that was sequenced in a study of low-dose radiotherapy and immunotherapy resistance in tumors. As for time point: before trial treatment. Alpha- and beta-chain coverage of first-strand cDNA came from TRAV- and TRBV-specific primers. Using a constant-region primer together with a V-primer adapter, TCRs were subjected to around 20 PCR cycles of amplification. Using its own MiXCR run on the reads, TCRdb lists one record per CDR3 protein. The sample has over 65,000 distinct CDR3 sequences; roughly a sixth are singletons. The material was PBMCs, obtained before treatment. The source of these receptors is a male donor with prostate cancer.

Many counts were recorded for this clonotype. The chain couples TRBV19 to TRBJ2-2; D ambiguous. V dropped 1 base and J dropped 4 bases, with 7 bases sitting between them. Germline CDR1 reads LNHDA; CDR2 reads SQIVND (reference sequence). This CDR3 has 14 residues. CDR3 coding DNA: TGTGCCAGTAGTATAGGACTCGCCACCGGGGAGCTGTTTTTT. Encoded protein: CASSIGLATGELFF.

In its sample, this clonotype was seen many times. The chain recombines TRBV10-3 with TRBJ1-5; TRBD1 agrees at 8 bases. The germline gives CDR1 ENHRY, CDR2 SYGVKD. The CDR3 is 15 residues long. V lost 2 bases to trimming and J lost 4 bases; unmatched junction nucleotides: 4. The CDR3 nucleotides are TGTGCCATCAGTGAGACAGGGGGGTTAAATCAGCCCCAGCATTTT. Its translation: CAISETGGLNQPQHF.

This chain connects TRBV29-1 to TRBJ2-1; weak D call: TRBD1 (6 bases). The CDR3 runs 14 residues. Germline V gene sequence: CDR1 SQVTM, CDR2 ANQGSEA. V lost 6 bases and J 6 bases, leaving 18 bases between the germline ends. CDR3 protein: CSVDAGDVGNEQFF. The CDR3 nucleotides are TGCAGCGTGGATGCAGGGGATGTAGGCAATGAGCAGTTCTTC.

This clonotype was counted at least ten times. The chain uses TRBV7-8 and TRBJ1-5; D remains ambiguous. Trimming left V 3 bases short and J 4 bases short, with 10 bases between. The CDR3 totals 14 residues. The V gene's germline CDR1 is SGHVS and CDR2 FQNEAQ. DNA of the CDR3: TGTGCCAGCAGCTTTAGGATAGGGAATCAGCCCCAGCATTTT. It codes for CASSFRIGNQPQHF.

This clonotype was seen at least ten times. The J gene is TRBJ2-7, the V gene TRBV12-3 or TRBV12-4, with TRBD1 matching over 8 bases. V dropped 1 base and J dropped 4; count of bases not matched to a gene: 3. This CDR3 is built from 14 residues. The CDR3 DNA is TGTGCCAGCAGTTTAGAGGACAGGGAGTACGAGCAGTACTTC. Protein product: CASSLEDREYEQYF.

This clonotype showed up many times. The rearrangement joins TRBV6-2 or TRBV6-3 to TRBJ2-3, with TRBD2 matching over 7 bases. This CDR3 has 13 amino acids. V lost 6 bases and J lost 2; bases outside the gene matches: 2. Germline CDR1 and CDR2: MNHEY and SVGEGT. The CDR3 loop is CASRGLPTDTQYF. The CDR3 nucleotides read TGTGCCAGCAGGGGACTACCCACAGATACGCAGTATTTT.

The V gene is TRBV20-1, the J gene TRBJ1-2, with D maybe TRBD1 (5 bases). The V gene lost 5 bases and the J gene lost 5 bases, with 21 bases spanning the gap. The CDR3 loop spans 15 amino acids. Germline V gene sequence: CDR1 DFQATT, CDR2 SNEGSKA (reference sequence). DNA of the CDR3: TGCAGTGCTTCCCTCTTTGGGGCTAGCCTTTATGGCTACACCTTC. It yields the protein CSASLFGASLYGYTF.

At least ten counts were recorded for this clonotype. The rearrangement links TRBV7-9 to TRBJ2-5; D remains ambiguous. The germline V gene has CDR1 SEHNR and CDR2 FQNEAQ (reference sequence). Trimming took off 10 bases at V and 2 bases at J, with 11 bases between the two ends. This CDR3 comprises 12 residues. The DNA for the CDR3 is TGTGCCACCCGGTCCGGGCAAGAGACCCAGTACTTC. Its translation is CATRSGQETQYF.

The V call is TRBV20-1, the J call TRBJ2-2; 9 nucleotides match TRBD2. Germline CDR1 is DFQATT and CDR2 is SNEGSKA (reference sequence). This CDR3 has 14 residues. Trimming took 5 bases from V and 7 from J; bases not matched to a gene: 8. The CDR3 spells CSARPGLAFGELFF. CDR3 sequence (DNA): TGCAGTGCTCGGCCGGGACTAGCTTTCGGGGAGCTGTTTTTT.

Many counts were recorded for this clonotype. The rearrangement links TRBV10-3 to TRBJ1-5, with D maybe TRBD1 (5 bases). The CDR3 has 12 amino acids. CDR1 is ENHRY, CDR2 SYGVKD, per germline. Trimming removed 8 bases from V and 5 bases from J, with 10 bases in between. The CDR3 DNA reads TGTGCCATCCGGGGGGTAGATCAGCCCCAGCATTTT. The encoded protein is CAIRGVDQPQHF.

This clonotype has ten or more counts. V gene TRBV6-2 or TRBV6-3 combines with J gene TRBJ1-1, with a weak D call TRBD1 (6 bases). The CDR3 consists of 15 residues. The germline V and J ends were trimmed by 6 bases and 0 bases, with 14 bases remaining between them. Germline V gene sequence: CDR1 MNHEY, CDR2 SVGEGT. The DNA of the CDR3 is TGTGCCAGCAGGAAGGACAGCGCGATGAACACTGAAGCTTTCTTT. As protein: CASRKDSAMNTEAFF.

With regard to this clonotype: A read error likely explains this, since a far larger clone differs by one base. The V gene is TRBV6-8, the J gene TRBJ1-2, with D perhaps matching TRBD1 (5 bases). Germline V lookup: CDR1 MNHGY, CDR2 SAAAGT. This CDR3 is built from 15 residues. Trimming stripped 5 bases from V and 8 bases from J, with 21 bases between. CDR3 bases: TGTGCCAGCAGTCAACCCCGGGACGACTGGGCCGGCTACACCTTC. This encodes CASSQPRDDWAGYTF.

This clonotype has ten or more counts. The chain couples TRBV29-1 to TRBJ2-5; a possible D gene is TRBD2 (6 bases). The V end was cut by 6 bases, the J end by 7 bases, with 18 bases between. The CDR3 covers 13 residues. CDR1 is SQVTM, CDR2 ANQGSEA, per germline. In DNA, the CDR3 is TGCAGCGTGGATGGGAGGCTGGACGGGACCCAGTACTTC. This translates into CSVDGRLDGTQYF.

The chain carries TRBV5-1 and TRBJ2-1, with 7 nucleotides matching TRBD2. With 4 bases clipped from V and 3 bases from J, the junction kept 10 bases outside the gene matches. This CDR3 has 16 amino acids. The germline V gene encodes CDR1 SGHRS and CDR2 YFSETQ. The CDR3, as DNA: TGCGCCAGCAGCCCAAAGACTAGCACCTTCTACAATGAGCAGTTCTTC. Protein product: CASSPKTSTFYNEQFF.

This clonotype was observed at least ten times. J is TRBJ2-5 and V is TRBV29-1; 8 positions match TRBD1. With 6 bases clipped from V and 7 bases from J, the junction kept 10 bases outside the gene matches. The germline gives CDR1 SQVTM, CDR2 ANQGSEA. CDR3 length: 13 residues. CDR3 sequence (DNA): TGCAGCGTAGGACAGGGATTTTTAGGGACCCAGTACTTC. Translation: CSVGQGFLGTQYF. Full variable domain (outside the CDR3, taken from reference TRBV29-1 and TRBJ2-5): SAVISQKPSRDICQRGTSLTIQCQVDSQVTMMFWYRQQPGQSLTLIATANQGSEATYESGFVIDKFPISRPNLTFSTLTVSNMSPEDSSIYLCSVGQGFLGTQYFGPGTRLLVL.

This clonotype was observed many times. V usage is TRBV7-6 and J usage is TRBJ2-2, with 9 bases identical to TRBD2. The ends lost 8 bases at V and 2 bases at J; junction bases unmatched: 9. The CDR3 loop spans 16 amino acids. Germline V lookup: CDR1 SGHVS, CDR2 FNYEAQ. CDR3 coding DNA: TGTGCCAGCCCCAGCGGGGGGCTTCTTAACACCGGGGAGCTGTTTTTT. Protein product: CASPSGGLLNTGELFF. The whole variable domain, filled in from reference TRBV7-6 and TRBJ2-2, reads GAGVSQSPRYKVTKRGQDVALRCDPISGHVSLYWYRQALGQGPEFLTYFNYEAQQDKSGLPNDRFSAERPEGSISTLTIQRTEQRDSAMYRCASPSGGLLNTGELFFGEGSRLTVL.

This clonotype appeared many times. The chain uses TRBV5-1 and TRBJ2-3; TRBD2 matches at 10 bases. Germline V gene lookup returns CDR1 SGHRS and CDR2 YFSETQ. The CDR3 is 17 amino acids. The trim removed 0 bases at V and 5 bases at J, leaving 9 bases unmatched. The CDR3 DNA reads TGCGCCAGCAGCTTGGCCGCCAGCGGGGGGGCCGTAGATACGCAGTATTTT. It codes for CASSLAASGGAVDTQYF.